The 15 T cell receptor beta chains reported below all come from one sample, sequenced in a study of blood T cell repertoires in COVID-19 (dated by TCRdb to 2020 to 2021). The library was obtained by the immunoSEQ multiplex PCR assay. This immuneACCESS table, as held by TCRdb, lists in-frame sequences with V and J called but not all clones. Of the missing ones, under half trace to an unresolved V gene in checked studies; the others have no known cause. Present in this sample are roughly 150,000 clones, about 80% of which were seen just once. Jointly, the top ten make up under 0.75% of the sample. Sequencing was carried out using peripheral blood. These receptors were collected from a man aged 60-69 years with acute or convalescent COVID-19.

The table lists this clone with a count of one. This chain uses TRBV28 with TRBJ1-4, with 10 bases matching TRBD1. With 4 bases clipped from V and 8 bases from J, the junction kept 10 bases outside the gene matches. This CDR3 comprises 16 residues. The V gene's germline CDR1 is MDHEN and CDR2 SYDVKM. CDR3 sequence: CASSWAGQGTLEKLFF. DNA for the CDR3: TGTGCCAGCAGTTGGGCGGGACAGGGGACTTTGGAAAAACTGTTTTTT.

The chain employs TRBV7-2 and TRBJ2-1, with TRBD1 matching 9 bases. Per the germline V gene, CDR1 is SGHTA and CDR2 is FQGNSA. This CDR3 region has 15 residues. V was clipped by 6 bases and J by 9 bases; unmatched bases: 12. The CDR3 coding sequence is TGTGCCAGCAGACAAGCCGGGACAGGGTCTAGTGAGCAGTTCTTC. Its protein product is CASRQAGTGSSEQFF.

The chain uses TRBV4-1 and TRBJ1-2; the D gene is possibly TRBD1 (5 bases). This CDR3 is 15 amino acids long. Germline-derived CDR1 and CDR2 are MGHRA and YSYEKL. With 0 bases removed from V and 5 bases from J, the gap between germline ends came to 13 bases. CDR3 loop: CASSQEGGMIYGYTF. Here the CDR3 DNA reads TGCGCCAGCAGCCAAGAGGGGGGGATGATATATGGCTACACCTTC.

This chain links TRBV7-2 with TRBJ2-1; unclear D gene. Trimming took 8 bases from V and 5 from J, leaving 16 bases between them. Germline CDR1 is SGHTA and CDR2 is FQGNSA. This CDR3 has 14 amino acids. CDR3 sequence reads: CASVSELVHNEQFF. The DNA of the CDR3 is TGTGCCAGCGTATCCGAGCTAGTCCACAATGAGCAGTTCTTC.

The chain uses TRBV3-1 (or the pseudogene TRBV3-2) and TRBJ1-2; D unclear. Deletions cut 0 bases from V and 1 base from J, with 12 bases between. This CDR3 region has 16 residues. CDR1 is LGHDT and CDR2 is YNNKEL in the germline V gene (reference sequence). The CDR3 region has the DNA TGTGCCAGCAGCCAAGATCAAAGCGCCCTTAACTATGGCTACACCTTC. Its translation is CASSQDQSALNYGYTF.

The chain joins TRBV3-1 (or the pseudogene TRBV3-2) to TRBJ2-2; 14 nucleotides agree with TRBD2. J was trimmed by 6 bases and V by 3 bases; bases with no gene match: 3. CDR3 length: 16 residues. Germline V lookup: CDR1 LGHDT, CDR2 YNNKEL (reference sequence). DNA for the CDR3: TGTGCCAGCAGCCAGACTAGCGGGGGGGTAGCCGGGGAGCTGTTTTTT. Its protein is CASSQTSGGVAGELFF.

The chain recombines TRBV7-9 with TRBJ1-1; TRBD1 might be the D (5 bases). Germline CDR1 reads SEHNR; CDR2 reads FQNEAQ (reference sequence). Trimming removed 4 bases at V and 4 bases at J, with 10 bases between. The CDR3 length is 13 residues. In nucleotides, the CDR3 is TGTGCCAGCAGCTCCTACCAGGGCACTGAAGCTTTCTTT. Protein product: CASSSYQGTEAFF.

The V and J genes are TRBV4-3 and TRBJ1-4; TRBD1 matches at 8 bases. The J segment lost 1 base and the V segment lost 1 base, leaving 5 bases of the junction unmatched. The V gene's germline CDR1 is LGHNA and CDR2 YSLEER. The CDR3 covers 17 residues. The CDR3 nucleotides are TGCGCCAGCAGCCAAGGACAGGGGAGTTTAACTAATGAAAAACTGTTTTTT. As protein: CASSQGQGSLTNEKLFF.

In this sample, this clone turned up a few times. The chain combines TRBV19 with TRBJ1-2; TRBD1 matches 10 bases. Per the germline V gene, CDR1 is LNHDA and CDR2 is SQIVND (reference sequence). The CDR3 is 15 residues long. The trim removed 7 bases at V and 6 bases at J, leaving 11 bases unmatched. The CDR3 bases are TGTGCCAGTATTGGAACAGGACAGGGGGATAATGGCTACACCTTC. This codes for CASIGTGQGDNGYTF.

CDR3: CASSRTGGGRTEAFF. The CDR3, as DNA: TGTGCCAGCAGCCGGACAGGGGGCGGGAGGACTGAAGCTTTCTTT. The chain joins TRBV7-8 to TRBJ1-1; 11 bases map to TRBD1. The J segment lost 5 bases and the V segment lost 5 bases, leaving 7 bases of the junction unmatched. Germline V CDR1 and CDR2: SGHVS, FQNEAQ. The CDR3 covers 15 residues.

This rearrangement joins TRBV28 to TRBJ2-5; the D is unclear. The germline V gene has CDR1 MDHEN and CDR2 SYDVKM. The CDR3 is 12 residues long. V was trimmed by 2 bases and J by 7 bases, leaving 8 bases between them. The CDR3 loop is CASSLERLTQYF. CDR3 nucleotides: TGTGCCAGCAGTTTAGAGCGCTTGACCCAGTACTTC.

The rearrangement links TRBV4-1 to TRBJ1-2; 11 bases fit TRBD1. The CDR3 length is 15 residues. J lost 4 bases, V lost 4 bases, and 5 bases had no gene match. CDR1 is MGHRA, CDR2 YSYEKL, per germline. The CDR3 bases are TGCGCCAGCAGCCGCGGGACAGGGGGAGGCTATGGCTACACCTTC. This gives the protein CASSRGTGGGYGYTF.

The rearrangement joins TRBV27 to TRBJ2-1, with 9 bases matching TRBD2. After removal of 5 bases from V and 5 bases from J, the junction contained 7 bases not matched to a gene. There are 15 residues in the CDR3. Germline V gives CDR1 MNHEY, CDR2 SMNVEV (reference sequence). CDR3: CASSVLAGINNEQFF. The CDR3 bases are TGTGCCAGCAGTGTGCTAGCGGGGATTAACAATGAGCAGTTCTTC.

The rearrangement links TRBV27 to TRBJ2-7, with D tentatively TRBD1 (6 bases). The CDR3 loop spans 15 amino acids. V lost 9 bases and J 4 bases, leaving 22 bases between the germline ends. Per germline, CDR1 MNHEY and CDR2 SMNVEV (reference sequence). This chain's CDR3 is CARVHHETGSYEQYF. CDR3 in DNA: TGTGCCAGAGTCCACCACGAGACAGGCTCTTACGAGCAGTACTTC.

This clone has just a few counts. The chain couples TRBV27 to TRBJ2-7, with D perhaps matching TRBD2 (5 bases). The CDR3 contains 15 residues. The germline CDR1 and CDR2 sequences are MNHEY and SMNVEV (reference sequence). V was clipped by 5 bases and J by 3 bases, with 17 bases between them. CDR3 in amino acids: CASSKYRSGFYEQYF. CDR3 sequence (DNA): TGTGCCAGCAGTAAATACCGAAGCGGATTCTACGAGCAGTACTTC.